These 8 T cell receptor beta chains were all obtained from the same sample, sequenced in a study of blood T cells in healthy people across ages. With a J-beta primer mix and a sample-barcoded 5' primer, a second PCR ran about 7 to 11 cycles. TCRdb re-derived calls from the 5' RACE reads in MiXCR, one entry per CDR3 protein. In the table there are approximately 600,000 distinct CDR3 sequences, around 54% of which are singletons. Material: blood. The source of these receptors is a man in his fifties or sixties in good health.

The V and J genes are TRBV5-6 and TRBJ2-2, with D perhaps assigned TRBD1 or TRBD2 (5 bases each). V was trimmed by 4 bases and J by 3 bases, leaving 13 bases between them. Germline lookup yields CDR1 SGHDT and CDR2 YYEEEE. The CDR3 spans 15 residues. This CDR3 is CASSEGLGDTGELFF. CDR3 in DNA: TGTGCCAGCAGCGAGGGCCTAGGGGACACCGGGGAGCTGTTTTTT.

The chain joins TRBV5-1 to TRBJ2-5, with D tentatively TRBD1 (6 bases). From germline, CDR1 is SGHRS and CDR2 YFSETQ. The CDR3 runs 15 residues. V dropped 4 bases and J dropped 2 bases, with 15 bases sitting between them. The CDR3 nucleotides read TGCGCCAGCAGCACCACCGGGACACTACAAGAGACCCAGTACTTC. This codes for CASSTTGTLQETQYF.

This clonotype was seen only a few times. This rearrangement joins TRBV25-1 to TRBJ2-7; no firm D call. The germline gives CDR1 MGHDK, CDR2 SYGVNS. The CDR3 is made up of 14 amino acids. V shed 3 bases and J shed 3 bases, with 12 bases lying between them. The CDR3 bases are TGTGCCAGCAGTGACAGGAGTGGGCTCTACGAGCAGTACTTC. Translation: CASSDRSGLYEQYF.

This clonotype has only a few counts. DNA for the CDR3: TGTGCCAGCAGTGAAGGGGGCTATGAAGCTTTCTTT. Translating gives CASSEGGYEAFF. V gene TRBV6-1 combines with J gene TRBJ1-1; D perhaps matches TRBD1 (5 bases). With 1 base removed from V and 7 bases from J, the gap between germline ends came to 7 bases. In germline, CDR1 is MNHNS, CDR2 SASEGT. This CDR3 has 12 amino acids.

This clonotype has just a few counts. This chain joins TRBV27 and TRBJ2-5; TRBD2 aligns across 10 bases. V trimming: 6 bases; J trimming: 1 base; junction bases outside the gene matches: 5. The CDR3 length is 15 residues. The germline CDR1 and CDR2 sequences are MNHEY and SMNVEV (reference sequence). In DNA, the CDR3 is TGTGCCAGCAGGGGAGGGACTAGCGCCCAAGAGACCCAGTACTTC. Translating gives CASRGGTSAQETQYF.

In its sample, this clonotype was seen once. The chain uses TRBV5-1 and TRBJ2-4; 7 nucleotides match TRBD2. The CDR3 length is 14 residues. V was pared by 4 bases and J by 13 bases, with 14 bases of the junction left unmatched. The V gene's germline CDR1 is SGHRS and CDR2 YFSETQ. CDR3 protein: CASSNGAREGGQYF. The DNA of the CDR3 is TGCGCCAGCAGCAACGGAGCTAGGGAGGGCGGGCAGTACTTC. The full variable domain, with the rest looked up from reference TRBV5-1 and TRBJ2-4, is KAGVTQTPRYLIKTRGQQVTLSCSPISGHRSVSWYQQTPGQGLQFLFEYFSETQRNKGNFPGRFSGRQFSNSRSEMNVSTLELGDSALYLCASSNGAREGGQYFGAGTRLSVL.

This chain links TRBV7-9 with TRBJ2-7; no reliable D call. The CDR3 runs 14 residues. Germline V gene data show CDR1 as SEHNR and CDR2 as FQNEAQ (reference sequence). Deletions cut 0 bases from V and 7 bases from J, with 13 bases between. In DNA, the CDR3 is TGTGCCAGCAGCTTAGCTAGGACGGACCCTGAGCAGTACTTC. The encoded protein is CASSLARTDPEQYF.

The chain carries TRBV3-1 and TRBJ2-1; D not resolved. Trimming removed 0 bases from V and 12 bases from J, with 12 bases in between. Germline CDR1 and CDR2: LGHDT and YNNKEL (reference sequence). The CDR3 spans 13 residues. In DNA form, the CDR3 reads TGTGCCAGCAGCCAAGAGGACCTCCTGGGGCAGTTCTTC. It codes for CASSQEDLLGQFF.